These 15 T cell receptor beta chains share one sample of origin, sequenced in a study of OX40 agonist ivuxolimab in advanced cancers. The repertoire was sequenced with immunoSEQ multiplex PCR; TCRdb's copy has only in-frame clones and lacks some. This sample has 70,000 or so clones, with 84% found just once. The material was CD4+ or CD8+ T cells sorted from blood, obtained in a trial of the OX40 agonist ivuxolimab. These receptors were taken from an adult with an advanced solid tumor such as melanoma, head and neck, liver or kidney cancer.

The chain carries TRBV5-4 and TRBJ2-1; possible D gene TRBD2, 6 bases. The length of the CDR3 is 17 residues. Trimming took 4 bases from V and 0 from J, leaving 17 bases between them. Germline loops: CDR1 SGHNT, CDR2 YYREEE (reference sequence). The CDR3 is CASSNYLGGVSYNEQFF. The DNA for the CDR3 is TGTGCCAGCAGCAACTATTTGGGGGGAGTCTCCTACAATGAGCAGTTCTTC.

This chain connects TRBV18 to TRBJ1-5; D is perhaps TRBD1 (5 bases). V lost 0 bases to trimming and J lost 7 bases, with 10 bases between them. In germline, CDR1 is KGHSH, CDR2 LQKENI. This CDR3 is built from 14 residues. CDR3 sequence: CASSPPGRAQPQHF. The CDR3 bases are TGTGCCAGCTCACCACCCGGCAGGGCCCAGCCCCAGCATTTT.

This chain links TRBV7-2 with TRBJ2-3; 14 nucleotides align to TRBD2. The germline V gene has CDR1 SGHTA and CDR2 FQGNSA. The junction had 5 bases not matched to a gene; V was cut back by 6 bases and J by 3 bases. There are 16 residues in the CDR3. The CDR3 here is CASRRTSGGRTDTQYF. CDR3 DNA: TGTGCCAGCAGGCGGACTAGCGGGGGGCGGACAGATACGCAGTATTTT.

The J gene is TRBJ2-2, the V gene TRBV10-3; D remains ambiguous. V shed 4 bases and J shed 3 bases, with 15 bases lying between them. CDR1 is ENHRY, CDR2 SYGVKD, per germline. The CDR3 runs 16 residues. The CDR3 region is CAISGSGVADTGELFF. CDR3 nucleotide sequence: TGTGCCATCAGTGGCAGTGGGGTCGCTGACACCGGGGAGCTGTTTTTT.

This clone was recorded once. This sequence joins TRBV19 and TRBJ2-7, with D perhaps TRBD2 (5 bases). V was clipped by 1 base and J by 0 bases, with 13 bases between them. CDR1 and CDR2 (germline): LNHDA, SQIVND (reference sequence). The CDR3 loop spans 16 amino acids. CDR3 sequence reads: CASSIGWRTVSYEQYF. CDR3 in DNA: TGTGCCAGTAGTATAGGGTGGAGGACCGTCTCCTACGAGCAGTACTTC.

The chain uses TRBV19 and TRBJ1-5, with 9 nucleotides matching TRBD1. Germline V gene data show CDR1 as LNHDA and CDR2 as SQIVND (reference sequence). Trimming took 7 bases from V and 1 from J; bases not matched to a gene: 5. The CDR3 loop spans 15 amino acids. The CDR3 sequence is CASTDRGSSNQPQHF. The CDR3 DNA reads as TGTGCCAGTACTGACAGGGGGTCGAGCAATCAGCCCCAGCATTTT.

This clone was counted a few times. This rearrangement joins TRBV7-9 to TRBJ2-6, with D perhaps TRBD2 (5 bases). CDR1 is SEHNR, CDR2 FQNEAQ, per germline (reference sequence). The CDR3 runs 17 residues. V lost 5 bases, J lost 0 bases, and 14 bases lay in between. The DNA for the CDR3 is TGTGCCAGCAGCCCCCGCTTCGGGAACTCTGGGGCCAACGTCCTGACTTTC. This sequence encodes CASSPRFGNSGANVLTF.

This clone was detected a few times. In DNA, the CDR3 is TGTGCCAGCAGCCATCTTGACAACTCCTACGAGCAGTACTTC. Protein sequence: CASSHLDNSYEQYF. The chain joins TRBV14 to TRBJ2-7; D remains unclear. V lost 3 bases to trimming and J lost 0 bases, with 9 bases between them. This CDR3 region has 14 residues. The germline V gene has CDR1 SGHDN and CDR2 FVKESK.

The chain links TRBV7-2 to TRBJ2-1; D is unresolved. V was cut by 5 bases and J by 7 bases, with 15 bases left in between. CDR1 is SGHTA and CDR2 is FQGNSA in the germline V gene. The CDR3 length is 14 residues. CDR3 in amino acids: CASSQDYVGNEQFF. In DNA, the CDR3 is TGTGCCAGCAGCCAAGATTACGTCGGTAATGAGCAGTTCTTC. The whole variable domain, remainder taken from reference TRBV7-2 and TRBJ2-1, is GAGVSQSPSNKVTEKGKDVELRCDPISGHTALYWYRQSLGQGLEFLIYFQGNSAPDKSGLPSDRFSAERTGGSVSTLTIQRTQQEDSAVYLCASSQDYVGNEQFFGPGTRLTVL.

CDR3 in amino acids: CASGDRANSPLHF. The CDR3 nucleotides read TGTGCCAGCGGCGACAGGGCTAATTCACCCCTCCACTTT. The chain combines TRBV7-8 with TRBJ1-6, with 7 bases matching TRBD1. J gave up 6 bases and V 8 bases, and 4 bases lay outside the gene matches. Looked up from germline, CDR1 is SGHVS and CDR2 is FQNEAQ. The CDR3 length is 13 residues.

The gene calls are TRBV5-1 and TRBJ1-2; no reliable D call. There are 13 residues in the CDR3. The ends were cut back, 2 bases at V and 0 bases at J, with 5 bases in the middle. Germline V CDR1 and CDR2: SGHRS, YFSETQ. The CDR3 spells CASSFLPNYGYTF. The CDR3 nucleotides are TGCGCCAGCAGCTTTCTTCCTAACTATGGCTACACCTTC.

The rearrangement links TRBV4-3 to TRBJ2-3, with D perhaps matching TRBD2 (5 bases). The ends were cut back, 1 base at V and 2 bases at J, with 10 bases in the middle. This CDR3 is 15 amino acids long. CDR1 LGHNA and CDR2 YSLEER come from the germline V gene. The CDR3 sequence is CASSQGTRFTDTQYF. The DNA of the CDR3 is TGCGCCAGCAGCCAAGGAACTAGATTCACAGATACGCAGTATTTT.

The chain joins TRBV5-5 to TRBJ1-2; tentative D call: TRBD1 (6 bases). The germline V gene encodes CDR1 SGHKS and CDR2 YYEKEE (reference sequence). The ends were cut back, 4 bases at V and 4 bases at J, with 14 bases in the middle. The CDR3 has 14 amino acids. The CDR3 DNA sequence: TGTGCCAGCAGCCCAGGGGACATCTCCTATGGCTACACCTTC. Translation gives CASSPGDISYGYTF.

The chain recombines TRBV11-3 with TRBJ1-5; D is perhaps TRBD1 (5 bases). The CDR3 sequence is 17 residues long. V was pared by 3 bases and J by 2 bases, with 17 bases between. CDR1 SGHNT and CDR2 YENEEA come from the germline V gene. The CDR3 region is CASSFRQEGVCNQPQHF. In DNA, the CDR3 is TGTGCCAGCAGCTTTAGGCAGGAAGGGGTCTGCAATCAGCCCCAGCATTTT.

J is TRBJ2-6 and V is TRBV27; D call uncertain. Trimming shortened V by 4 bases and J by 0 bases, and 10 bases separated the two germline ends. This CDR3 has 16 residues. CDR1 is MNHEY and CDR2 is SMNVEV in the germline V gene (reference sequence). The CDR3 here is CASSSLRSSGANVLTF. In DNA, the CDR3 is TGTGCCAGCAGTTCTTTGCGGAGCTCTGGGGCCAACGTCCTGACTTTC.